These 31 T cell receptor beta chains came from one sample sequenced in a study of T-cell memory formation after mild COVID-19. A single record per CDR3 protein comes from TCRdb applying MiXCR to the 5' RACE reads. The sample records about 560,000 distinct CDR3 sequences, roughly 17% being singletons. The sample was PBMCs or a T cell subset sorted from them (not recorded which). These receptors all stem from an adult woman who had mild COVID-19 (a few samples of this study predate the infection). Cell type and time point are not known.

The chain recombines TRBV24-1 with TRBJ2-1; tentatively, D is TRBD2 (6 bases). With 0 bases removed from V and 2 bases from J, the gap between germline ends came to 7 bases. In germline, CDR1 is KGHDR, CDR2 SFDVKD. This CDR3 region has 15 residues. The CDR3 here is CATSDLGGTYNEQFF. CDR3 nucleotide sequence: TGTGCCACCAGTGATTTGGGGGGGACCTACAATGAGCAGTTCTTC.

This clonotype was seen a handful of times. V usage is TRBV7-9 and J usage is TRBJ2-7, with D tentatively TRBD1 (6 bases). The length of the CDR3 is 14 residues. Looked up from germline, CDR1 is SEHNR and CDR2 is FQNEAQ (reference sequence). Trimming pared 5 bases from V and 3 bases from J, leaving 14 bases between. DNA of the CDR3: TGTGCCAGCAGCACAGACAGGTCTCACTACGAGCAGTACTTC. It is translated as CASSTDRSHYEQYF.

J is TRBJ1-2 and V is TRBV29-1, with TRBD1 matching 7 bases. The CDR3 has 12 amino acids. Trimming cost V 6 bases and J 6 bases; bases outside gene matches: 7. CDR1 is SQVTM and CDR2 is ANQGSEA in the germline V gene. For the CDR3, the DNA is TGCAGCGTGAGGGGGCTTATGGATGGCTACACCTTC. This codes for CSVRGLMDGYTF.

This clonotype has just one count. V is TRBV9 and J is TRBJ2-2, with a weak D call TRBD1 (5 bases). V was clipped by 5 bases and J by 6 bases, with 8 bases between them. This CDR3 spans 12 amino acids. The germline gives CDR1 SGDLS, CDR2 YYNGEE. The CDR3, as DNA: TGTGCCAGCAGAGGGGTTCCCGGGGAGCTGTTTTTT. Its translation is CASRGVPGELFF. Looking up the rest from reference TRBV9 and TRBJ2-2 gives the full variable domain: DSGVTQTPKHLITATGQRVTLRCSPRSGDLSVYWYQQSLDQGLQFLIQYYNGEERAKGNILERFSAQQFPDLHSELNLSSLELGDSALYFCASRGVPGELFFGEGSRLTVL.

V usage is TRBV12-3 or TRBV12-4 and J usage is TRBJ2-3, with D uncertain. V lost 4 bases and J 3 bases, leaving 14 bases between the germline ends. The CDR3 consists of 15 residues. CDR3 protein: CASSYRRSETDTQYF. The DNA of the CDR3 is TGTGCCAGCAGTTACCGCCGGAGTGAAACAGATACGCAGTATTTT.

The chain joins TRBV7-9 to TRBJ2-3; no reliable D call. The CDR3 length is 16 residues. V lost 5 bases, J lost 4 bases, and 19 bases lay in between. Germline V CDR1 and CDR2: SEHNR, FQNEAQ (reference sequence). As DNA, the CDR3 is TGTGCCAGCAGCCCCCCTGGCCGGACGGGCCCAGATACGCAGTATTTT. This codes for CASSPPGRTGPDTQYF.

This sequence joins TRBV6-5 and TRBJ2-3; 10 bases line up with TRBD2. After removal of 7 bases from V and 2 bases from J, the junction contained 6 bases not matched to a gene. The germline V gene has CDR1 MNHEY and CDR2 SVGAGI. There are 15 residues in the CDR3. The CDR3 is CASTSLAGVTDTQYF. The CDR3 coding sequence is TGTGCCAGCACCTCCCTAGCGGGGGTCACAGATACGCAGTATTTT.

CDR3 protein: CASSLRLGQGTDADNQPQHF. As DNA, the CDR3 is TGTGCCAGCAGTTTGCGCTTGGGACAGGGCACCGACGCCGACAATCAGCCCCAGCATTTT. The genes are TRBV12-3 or TRBV12-4 and TRBJ1-5; 9 nucleotides agree with TRBD1. The V and J ends lost 3 bases and 3 bases, in that order; junction bases with no gene match: 18. This CDR3 region has 20 residues.

This clonotype was recorded a few times. The chain recombines TRBV20-1 with TRBJ2-4, with D unclear. The CDR3 sequence is 15 residues long. From germline, CDR1 is DFQATT and CDR2 SNEGSKA (reference sequence). V dropped 1 base and J dropped 7 bases, with 17 bases sitting between them. Written as DNA, the CDR3 is TGCAGTGCTAGAGGAGGTGGCGATAACTTGAACATTCAGTACTTC. Protein product: CSARGGGDNLNIQYF.

The rearrangement links TRBV7-9 to TRBJ2-7; TRBD1 agrees at 7 bases. This CDR3 region has 13 residues. V gave up 3 bases and J gave up 4 bases; unmatched junction bases: 3. From germline, CDR1 is SEHNR and CDR2 FQNEAQ (reference sequence). CDR3 nucleotide sequence: TGTGCCAGCAGCTTCGCCAGGGGGTACGAGCAGTACTTC. It is translated as CASSFARGYEQYF.

Concerning this clonotype itself: Its ends do not fully match the called genes, so a read error is possible. This sequence joins TRBV7-9 and TRBJ2-5; 8 bases are shared with TRBD2. Germline V lookup: CDR1 SEHNR, CDR2 FQNEAQ (reference sequence). The CDR3 extends over 14 amino acids. The CDR3 region is CDSSLSGAQETQYF. The CDR3 DNA sequence: TGTGACAGCAGTCTTAGCGGGGCTCAAGAGACCCAGTACTTC.

The CDR3 is CASSDQGAAAGELFF. CDR3 nucleotide sequence: TGTGCCAGCAGTGACCAGGGGGCAGCAGCCGGGGAGCTGTTTTTT. This rearrangement joins TRBV6-1 to TRBJ2-2, with 8 positions matching TRBD1. V shed 3 bases and J 6 bases; nucleotides not matched to a gene: 6. The length of the CDR3 is 15 residues. Per germline, CDR1 MNHNS and CDR2 SASEGT.

In DNA form, the CDR3 reads TGTGCCAGCAGCCAAGATAGGGGAGTTGGCAGGGGTAGGAACCAGTACTTC. Residues: CASSQDRGVGRGRNQYF. V gene TRBV3-1 combines with J gene TRBJ2-5; a weak D match, TRBD1 (6 bases). V was cut by 0 bases and J by 10 bases, with 24 bases left in between. The CDR3 is 17 residues long. Germline assignment: CDR1 LGHDT and CDR2 YNNKEL (reference sequence).

This clonotype was counted between two and nine times. The chain uses TRBV11-2 and TRBJ1-5, with a weak D call TRBD1 (6 bases). Germline CDR1 and CDR2: SGHAT and FQNNGV. This CDR3 spans 15 amino acids. The V end was cut by 5 bases, the J end by 2 bases, with 13 bases between. The CDR3 here is CASSRTGLRNQPQHF. CDR3 DNA: TGTGCCAGCAGCCGAACAGGGCTTCGCAATCAGCCCCAGCATTTT.

The sample holds many counts of this clonotype. CDR3 bases: TGTGCCAGCAGAGTGGGGACAGGGTTCAATGAGCAGTTCTTC. The encoded protein is CASRVGTGFNEQFF. The V call is TRBV7-2, the J call TRBJ2-1; 9 bases line up with TRBD1. Per germline, CDR1 SGHTA and CDR2 FQGNSA. V gave up 6 bases and J gave up 6 bases; unmatched junction bases: 6. CDR3 length: 14 amino acids.

This clonotype was detected only a few times. This rearrangement joins TRBV7-8 to TRBJ2-7; 11 bases are a match to TRBD2. CDR1 and CDR2 from the germline V gene are SGHVS and FQNEAQ. The CDR3 totals 18 residues. The ends lost 1 base at V and 0 bases at J; junction bases unmatched: 8. Here the CDR3 DNA reads TGTGCCAGCAGCTTAGTTCCCCTAGCGGGAGGATACTCCTACGAGCAGTACTTC. Translated, it gives CASSLVPLAGGYSYEQYF.

This clonotype was detected only a few times. The rearrangement joins TRBV7-2 to TRBJ1-6; D perhaps matches TRBD1 (6 bases). Deletions cut 1 base from V and 5 bases from J, with 15 bases between. In germline, CDR1 is SGHTA, CDR2 FQGNSA. The CDR3 is made up of 17 amino acids. Here the CDR3 DNA reads TGTGCCAGCAGCTTAGTGGGGACAAAACTACATAATTCACCCCTCCACTTT. Its translation: CASSLVGTKLHNSPLHF. Full variable domain (remainder filled in from reference TRBV7-2 and TRBJ1-6): GAGVSQSPSNKVTEKGKDVELRCDPISGHTALYWYRQSLGQGLEFLIYFQGNSAPDKSGLPSDRFSAERTGGSVSTLTIQRTQQEDSAVYLCASSLVGTKLHNSPLHFGNGTRLTVT.

The chain carries TRBV20-1 and TRBJ2-3, with D perhaps matching TRBD2 (6 bases). Trimming pared 6 bases from V and 2 bases from J, leaving 18 bases between. Germline V gene lookup returns CDR1 DFQATT and CDR2 SNEGSKA (reference sequence). This CDR3 comprises 15 residues. The CDR3 DNA follows: TGCAGTGCCGCCACTTCTGCGGGATTCACAGATACGCAGTATTTT. It translates to CSAATSAGFTDTQYF.

There are a few counts of this clonotype. The chain employs TRBV6-1 and TRBJ2-5; D gene uncertain. This CDR3 is built from 13 residues. CDR1 and CDR2 from the germline V gene are MNHNS and SASEGT. V lost 6 bases and J lost 4, with 12 bases in between. CDR3: CASRDRVGETQYF. The DNA for the CDR3 is TGTGCCAGCAGGGACCGGGTAGGAGAGACCCAGTACTTC.

This clonotype was counted many times. CDR3 coding DNA: TGCAGTGCTCGGGTACAACAGGGAACTAGCGGGAGGTACACCGGGGAGCTGTTTTTT. Translating gives CSARVQQGTSGRYTGELFF. The chain combines TRBV20-1 with TRBJ2-2; the match to TRBD2 covers 12 bases. This CDR3 is 19 amino acids long. Losses at the gene ends were 5 bases for V and 3 bases for J; bases not matched to a gene: 16. Germline V gene lookup returns CDR1 DFQATT and CDR2 SNEGSKA (reference sequence).

The J gene is TRBJ2-7, the V gene TRBV20-1; 10 bases align to TRBD2. The CDR3 runs 15 residues. Germline V gene lookup returns CDR1 DFQATT and CDR2 SNEGSKA (reference sequence). The V segment lost 5 bases and the J segment 0 bases; nucleotides outside the gene matches: 7. For the CDR3, the DNA is TGCAGTGCTCCTAGCGGGGGAGACAGCTCCTACGAGCAGTACTTC. As protein: CSAPSGGDSSYEQYF.

The chain carries TRBV4-3 and TRBJ1-4; no clear D gene. Trimming left V 0 bases short and J 3 bases short, with 8 bases between. The CDR3 extends over 15 amino acids. Germline CDR1 LGHNA, CDR2 YSLEER. The DNA for the CDR3 is TGCGCCAGCAGCCAAGACCACAGACCTAATGAAAAACTGTTTTTT. Translated: CASSQDHRPNEKLFF.

This clonotype was seen a few times. The chain couples TRBV5-1 to TRBJ2-6; D is perhaps TRBD1 (6 bases). Trimming shortened V by 0 bases and J by 0 bases, and 7 bases separated the two germline ends. Looked up from germline, CDR1 is SGHRS and CDR2 is YFSETQ. The CDR3 extends over 16 amino acids. This CDR3 is CASSLGDNSGANVLTF. CDR3 nucleotide sequence: TGCGCCAGCAGCTTGGGGGACAACTCTGGGGCCAACGTCCTGACTTTC.

This clonotype came up a few times. The rearrangement links TRBV5-1 to TRBJ2-1, with TRBD2 matching over 10 bases. The CDR3 runs 19 residues. After removal of 1 base from V and 8 bases from J, the junction contained 18 bases not matched to a gene. Germline V CDR1 and CDR2: SGHRS, YFSETQ. The CDR3 DNA reads as TGCGCCAGCAGCTTGCATGTCGGGACGGCTAGCGGGAGTTTGGATGAGCAGTTCTTC. Its translation is CASSLHVGTASGSLDEQFF.

This clonotype has more than one count but fewer than ten. The chain recombines TRBV23-1 with TRBJ1-5; D remains ambiguous. TRBV23-1 is assigned to the ORF class and has an uncertain function. Trimming took off 4 bases at V and 5 bases at J, with 6 bases between the two ends. The CDR3 contains 12 residues. The CDR3: CASSPTDQPQHF. CDR3 in DNA: TGCGCCAGCAGTCCCACAGATCAGCCCCAGCATTTT.

The chain is built from TRBV29-1 and TRBJ2-7; 11 positions agree with TRBD2. The CDR3 runs to 14 residues. V trimming: 3 bases; J trimming: 6 bases; junction bases outside the gene matches: 7. Germline lookup yields CDR1 SQVTM and CDR2 ANQGSEA. CDR3 nucleotides: TGCAGCGTTGAGACTAGCGGGATGGGGATCGAGCAGTACTTC. Translated: CSVETSGMGIEQYF.

The chain combines TRBV6-1 with TRBJ1-1; no clear D. The CDR3 consists of 14 residues. V was pared by 4 bases and J by 0 bases, with 9 bases between. The germline V gene has CDR1 MNHNS and CDR2 SASEGT. The DNA for the CDR3 is TGTGCCAGCAGTGGGGCGGGGATGAACACTGAAGCTTTCTTT. Residues: CASSGAGMNTEAFF.

The chain employs TRBV24-1 and TRBJ2-3; weak D call: TRBD1 (5 bases). The CDR3 consists of 13 residues. Germline V gives CDR1 KGHDR, CDR2 SFDVKD. Trimming cost V 8 bases and J 4 bases, with 12 bases left between them. CDR3 in amino acids: CATTGPESDTQYF. The CDR3 coding sequence is TGTGCCACCACAGGGCCAGAGTCAGATACGCAGTATTTT.

V and J are TRBV2 and TRBJ2-1, with a weak D call TRBD2 (5 bases). The CDR3 spans 16 residues. Trimming took 4 bases from V and 3 from J, leaving 16 bases between them. The germline CDR1 and CDR2 sequences are SNHLY and FYNNEI. The CDR3 protein is CASSVNGLRDYNEQFF. The CDR3 DNA reads TGTGCCAGCAGTGTTAACGGGCTCCGGGACTACAATGAGCAGTTCTTC.

The V call is TRBV9, the J call TRBJ2-5; TRBD2 agrees at 10 bases. Germline-derived CDR1 and CDR2 are SGDLS and YYNGEE. V lost 1 base to trimming and J lost 3 bases; unmatched junction nucleotides: 6. This CDR3 spans 16 amino acids. The CDR3 loop reads CASSVSLAGDEETQYF. CDR3 bases: TGTGCCAGCAGCGTAAGCCTAGCGGGAGACGAAGAGACCCAGTACTTC.

The V gene is TRBV12-3 or TRBV12-4, the J gene TRBJ1-2; tentatively, D is TRBD1 (5 bases). Trimming removed 8 bases from V and 0 bases from J, with 7 bases in between. The CDR3 totals 12 residues. The DNA for the CDR3 is TGTGCCAGCGCGGGGGCTAACTATGGCTACACCTTC. Its protein product is CASAGANYGYTF.